This T cell receptor beta chain was captured in a study of T cells in Graves' hyperthyroidism and ophthalmopathy. The overall study: Blood was drawn when the patient was first diagnosed and still untreated. Study findings and constraints: Blood also held most thyroid clonotypes expanded beyond 0.001. Median prediction lead before ophthalmopathy onset was 6.5 months with the model.

Regarding this clonotype: Its target is unknown.

Patients counted as stable if ophthalmopathy did not develop within 18 months. TCR beta CDR3 regions were amplified from RNA. With the HTBI primer set, the TCR CDR3 went through a first round of RT-PCR. TCRdb itself ran the multiplex PCR reads through MiXCR, one entry per CDR3 protein. The sample has about 400,000 distinct CDR3 sequences, just under 25% seen once. V lost 5 bases and J lost 0, with 7 bases in between. The CDR3 spans 13 residues. The TCR comes from a man aged 50 to 60 with Graves' hyperthyroidism. This chain uses TRBV12-3 or TRBV12-4 with TRBJ1-2, with unresolved D. Sample: blood. DNA for the CDR3: TGTGCCAGCAGTGCAGGTCCTAACTATGGCTACACCTTC. As protein: CASSAGPNYGYTF.